The 25 T cell receptor beta chains listed next were all sequenced from one sample in a study of cytomegalovirus exposure and HLA in healthy donors (dated by TCRdb to 2016 to 2017). The library relied on the immunoSEQ multiplex PCR assay. The multiplex PCR relied on a mix of 60 forward primers for TCR Vbeta segments and 13 reverse primers for TCR Jbeta segments. This immuneACCESS table, as held by TCRdb, lists in-frame sequences with V and J called but not all clones. Of the missing ones, under half trace to an unresolved V gene in checked studies; the others have no known cause. Present in this sample are some 120,000 clones, 60% to 85% of which were seen just once. The top ten hold roughly 1.2% of the sample. The sample taken for sequencing was PBMCs. These receptors all stem from a female donor in good health and CMV-seronegative.

This chain joins TRBV7-9 and TRBJ1-2; D is possibly TRBD1 (6 bases). The CDR3 length is 15 residues. Germline V gene sequence: CDR1 SEHNR, CDR2 FQNEAQ (reference sequence). Trimming removed 1 base at V and 1 base at J, with 10 bases between. CDR3: CASSLGDRFNYGYTF. The CDR3 DNA sequence: TGTGCCAGCAGCTTAGGAGACAGGTTTAACTATGGCTACACCTTC. The variable domain in full, with the rest retrieved from reference TRBV7-9 and TRBJ1-2, is DTGVSQNPRHKITKRGQNVTFRCDPISEHNRLYWYRQTLGQGPEFLTYFQNEAQLEKSRLLSDRFSAERPKGSFSTLEIQRTEQGDSAMYLCASSLGDRFNYGYTFGSGTRLTVV.

This rearrangement joins TRBV7-3 to TRBJ2-5, with TRBD2 matching 7 bases. J lost 3 bases, V lost 4 bases, and 5 bases had no gene match. Germline V gene sequence: CDR1 SGHTA, CDR2 FQGTGA. CDR3 length equals 14 residues. The CDR3 loop reads CASSSTSDEETQYF. As DNA, the CDR3 is TGTGCCAGCAGCTCCACTAGCGACGAAGAGACCCAGTACTTC.

The chain couples TRBV7-8 to TRBJ1-1; no reliable D call. With 5 bases removed from V and 1 base from J, the gap between germline ends came to 8 bases. In germline, CDR1 is SGHVS, CDR2 FQNEAQ. The CDR3 is made up of 13 amino acids. The CDR3 DNA sequence: TGTGCCAGCAGCCGTCCGGGGAACACTGAAGCTTTCTTT. This encodes CASSRPGNTEAFF.

Comments on this clone: Other DNA sequences of this sample code for an identical CDR3. The chain carries TRBV28 and TRBJ2-2; 7 bases map to TRBD2. Unmatched junction bases numbered 9, after V lost 6 bases and J lost 5 bases. The germline V gene encodes CDR1 MDHEN and CDR2 SYDVKM. CDR3 length equals 15 residues. The CDR3 here is CASRAQIGGTGELFF. In DNA, the CDR3 is TGTGCCAGCAGAGCCCAGATCGGGGGGACCGGGGAGCTGTTTTTT.

As to this clone: Within the sample, other DNA sequences also encode this same CDR3. This chain joins TRBV2 and TRBJ1-1; D may be TRBD1 (6 bases). This CDR3 has 13 residues. Per the germline V gene, CDR1 is SNHLY and CDR2 is FYNNEI. The V end lost 6 bases, the J end lost 0 bases, and 8 bases lay between the germline ends. In nucleotides, the CDR3 is TGTGCCAGCAGACAGGGAATGAACACTGAAGCTTTCTTT. Amino acids: CASRQGMNTEAFF.

This chain's CDR3 is CASSSLPGLAGGSTDTQYF. CDR3 sequence (DNA): TGTGCCAGCAGCTCCCTTCCGGGACTAGCGGGGGGAAGCACAGATACGCAGTATTTT. The chain has TRBV7-6 and TRBJ2-3; 15 bases are shared with TRBD2. The CDR3 contains 19 residues. Germline CDR1 and CDR2: SGHVS and FNYEAQ. The junction had 8 bases not matched to a gene; V was cut back by 4 bases and J by 0 bases. Full variable domain (remainder filled in from reference TRBV7-6 and TRBJ2-3): GAGVSQSPRYKVTKRGQDVALRCDPISGHVSLYWYRQALGQGPEFLTYFNYEAQQDKSGLPNDRFSAERPEGSISTLTIQRTEQRDSAMYRCASSSLPGLAGGSTDTQYFGPGTRLTVL.

This chain connects TRBV6-5 to TRBJ2-7, with D possibly being TRBD1 (6 bases). CDR3 length equals 15 residues. Trimming pared 1 base from V and 2 bases from J, leaving 12 bases between. CDR1 and CDR2 from the germline V gene are MNHEY and SVGAGI. The CDR3, as DNA: TGTGCCAGCAGTTACTTCTCACAGGGTACCTACGAGCAGTACTTC. Amino acid sequence: CASSYFSQGTYEQYF.

The chain employs TRBV27 and TRBJ2-1, with 7 positions matching TRBD1. Per germline, CDR1 MNHEY and CDR2 SMNVEV (reference sequence). V lost 7 bases, J lost 0 bases, and 6 bases stayed unmatched. This CDR3 region has 15 residues. The CDR3 sequence: CASTPTGSSYNEQFF. The CDR3 DNA sequence: TGTGCCAGCACACCGACAGGGAGCTCCTACAATGAGCAGTTCTTC.

The rearrangement uses TRBV5-1 and TRBJ1-1; the D is unclear. Germline CDR1 reads SGHRS; CDR2 reads YFSETQ. The CDR3 spans 13 residues. Trimming pared 5 bases from V and 1 base from J, leaving 9 bases between. The CDR3 loop is CASRPEANTEAFF. The CDR3 DNA reads TGCGCCAGCAGACCGGAGGCGAACACTGAAGCTTTCTTT.

The DNA for the CDR3 is TGTGCCAGCAGTGGACAGGGGGCGCGGTCGACCTTC. Residues: CASSGQGARSTF. The chain is built from TRBV6-5 and TRBJ1-2; 11 positions agree with TRBD1. This CDR3 region has 12 residues. J was trimmed by 14 bases and V by 5 bases; bases with no gene match: 7. CDR1 and CDR2 (germline): MNHEY, SVGAGI.

The CDR3 DNA follows: TGTGCCATCAGTGATAGGACTAGCGTGTACGAGCAGTACTTC. Protein sequence: CAISDRTSVYEQYF. V and J are TRBV10-3 and TRBJ2-7, with 9 positions matching TRBD2. The CDR3 extends over 14 amino acids. Germline values: CDR1 ENHRY, CDR2 SYGVKD. Trimming cost V 3 bases and J 4 bases; bases outside gene matches: 4.

The V call is TRBV6-1, the J call TRBJ2-2; the match to TRBD2 covers 14 bases. CDR1 MNHNS and CDR2 SASEGT come from the germline V gene. The J segment lost 6 bases and the V segment lost 6 bases, leaving 3 bases of the junction unmatched. This CDR3 contains 15 residues. The CDR3 spells CASRETSGGAGELFF. CDR3 DNA: TGTGCCAGCAGGGAGACTAGCGGGGGGGCCGGGGAGCTGTTTTTT.

V is TRBV5-1 and J is TRBJ2-1; D remains ambiguous. V dropped 5 bases and J dropped 6 bases, with 24 bases sitting between them. This CDR3 comprises 17 residues. Germline values: CDR1 SGHRS, CDR2 YFSETQ. The CDR3 spells CASSPDPDFVRVNEQFF. The DNA for the CDR3 is TGCGCCAGCAGTCCGGATCCCGATTTCGTCCGGGTCAATGAGCAGTTCTTC.

The chain uses TRBV7-9 and TRBJ2-5; 8 bases map to TRBD1. Germline trimming cut 4 bases from V and 2 bases from J; bases unmatched to any gene: 3. CDR1 is SEHNR and CDR2 is FQNEAQ in the germline V gene (reference sequence). There are 14 residues in the CDR3. The CDR3 protein is CASSSNRGQETQYF. The DNA for the CDR3 is TGTGCCAGCAGCTCCAACAGGGGGCAAGAGACCCAGTACTTC.

The chain joins TRBV11-1 to TRBJ2-1; TRBD2 matches 13 bases. The CDR3 is 15 residues long. V was pared by 5 bases and J by 7 bases, with 5 bases of the junction left unmatched. The germline V gene encodes CDR1 SGHAT and CDR2 FQDESV (reference sequence). The CDR3 coding sequence is TGTGCCAGCAGCACTCGACTAGCGGGAGGTAATGAGCAGTTCTTC. This translates into CASSTRLAGGNEQFF.

V gene TRBV5-1 combines with J gene TRBJ2-1; TRBD2 matches at 8 bases. This CDR3 contains 15 residues. V lost 4 bases to trimming and J lost 4 bases; unmatched junction nucleotides: 7. CDR1 is SGHRS and CDR2 is YFSETQ in the germline V gene. In nucleotides, the CDR3 is TGCGCCAGCAGCGTGGGTAGCGGGGAATACAATGAGCAGTTCTTC. Translating it yields CASSVGSGEYNEQFF. Full variable domain (remainder filled in from reference TRBV5-1 and TRBJ2-1): KAGVTQTPRYLIKTRGQQVTLSCSPISGHRSVSWYQQTPGQGLQFLFEYFSETQRNKGNFPGRFSGRQFSNSRSEMNVSTLELGDSALYLCASSVGSGEYNEQFFGPGTRLTVL.

V is TRBV9 and J is TRBJ2-1; D call uncertain. CDR3 length: 15 amino acids. From germline, CDR1 is SGDLS and CDR2 YYNGEE. Trimming removed 3 bases at V and 2 bases at J, with 12 bases between. The CDR3 sequence is CASSGQGYPYNEQFF. CDR3 DNA sequence: TGTGCCAGCAGCGGACAAGGATATCCCTACAATGAGCAGTTCTTC. Filled out from reference TRBV9 and TRBJ2-1, the complete variable domain reads DSGVTQTPKHLITATGQRVTLRCSPRSGDLSVYWYQQSLDQGLQFLIQYYNGEERAKGNILERFSAQQFPDLHSELNLSSLELGDSALYFCASSGQGYPYNEQFFGPGTRLTVL.

Points on this clone: Other DNA sequences in this specimen translate into the identical CDR3. The rearrangement uses TRBV2 and TRBJ2-1; TRBD2 matches 7 bases. The V segment lost 7 bases and the J segment 5 bases; nucleotides outside the gene matches: 8. In germline, CDR1 is SNHLY, CDR2 FYNNEI. The length of the CDR3 is 14 residues. CDR3 bases: TGTGCCAGCATCGGACTGGCGGGGGACAATGAGCAGTTCTTC. Amino acid sequence: CASIGLAGDNEQFF.

This rearrangement joins TRBV5-1 to TRBJ2-1, with 10 nucleotides matching TRBD2. Germline CDR1 reads SGHRS; CDR2 reads YFSETQ. The CDR3 contains 16 residues. V shed 4 bases and J 7 bases; nucleotides not matched to a gene: 11. The CDR3: CASSVGAGGPLNEQFF. The CDR3 DNA sequence: TGCGCCAGCAGCGTGGGAGCGGGAGGGCCTCTGAATGAGCAGTTCTTC.

The chain employs TRBV28 and TRBJ2-7; D is perhaps TRBD1 (6 bases). CDR1 and CDR2 (germline): MDHEN, SYDVKM. The CDR3 length is 15 residues. Trimming cost V 1 base and J 0 bases, with 10 bases left between them. This CDR3 reads CASSLYGQFSYEQYF. The CDR3 region has the DNA TGTGCCAGCAGTTTATATGGACAGTTCTCCTACGAGCAGTACTTC.

V gene TRBV6-5 combines with J gene TRBJ2-1, with 10 bases that match TRBD1. CDR1 is MNHEY and CDR2 is SVGAGI in the germline V gene. V gave up 7 bases and J gave up 5 bases; unmatched junction bases: 5. There are 14 residues in the CDR3. For the CDR3, the DNA is TGTGCCAGCAACCGACAGGGGGCCCACAATGAGCAGTTCTTC. Protein: CASNRQGAHNEQFF.

A few counts support this clone. This chain links TRBV2 with TRBJ2-3; 9 bases fit TRBD1. The CDR3 is made up of 15 amino acids. Germline V gives CDR1 SNHLY, CDR2 FYNNEI. With V trimmed by 6 bases and J by 6 bases, 10 bases remained unmatched. The CDR3 spells CASSRRDRVSDTQYF. CDR3 nucleotides: TGTGCCAGCAGCAGGCGGGACAGGGTCTCCGATACGCAGTATTTT. The variable domain in full, with the rest retrieved from reference TRBV2 and TRBJ2-3, is EPEVTQTPSHQVTQMGQEVILRCVPISNHLYFYWYRQILGQKVEFLVSFYNNEISEKSEIFDDQFSVERPDGSNFTLKIRSTKLEDSAMYFCASSRRDRVSDTQYFGPGTRLTVL.

The V and J genes are TRBV19 and TRBJ1-1; 7 nucleotides align to TRBD1. Per germline, CDR1 LNHDA and CDR2 SQIVND (reference sequence). J lost 1 base, V lost 5 bases, and 4 bases had no gene match. The CDR3 covers 14 residues. CDR3 loop: CASSWDRRNTEAFF. The CDR3 DNA sequence: TGTGCCAGTAGTTGGGACAGAAGGAACACTGAAGCTTTCTTT.

The chain joins TRBV5-4 to TRBJ2-3, with D unclear. CDR1 is SGHNT, CDR2 YYREEE, per germline (reference sequence). The CDR3 runs to 14 residues. V lost 4 bases and J 3 bases, leaving 12 bases between the germline ends. The CDR3 nucleotides read TGTGCCAGCAGCCTACCTATCGGGACAGATACGCAGTATTTT. Translated: CASSLPIGTDTQYF.

This clone has only a few counts. The chain links TRBV6-6 to TRBJ1-1, with 7 bases lining up with TRBD1. Germline trimming cut 6 bases from V and 3 bases from J; bases unmatched to any gene: 7. CDR1 is MNHNY and CDR2 is SVGAGI in the germline V gene (reference sequence). This CDR3 has 14 residues. This CDR3 is CASSRGGSDTEAFF. The CDR3 DNA is TGTGCCAGCAGCCGAGGGGGCTCCGACACTGAAGCTTTCTTT.